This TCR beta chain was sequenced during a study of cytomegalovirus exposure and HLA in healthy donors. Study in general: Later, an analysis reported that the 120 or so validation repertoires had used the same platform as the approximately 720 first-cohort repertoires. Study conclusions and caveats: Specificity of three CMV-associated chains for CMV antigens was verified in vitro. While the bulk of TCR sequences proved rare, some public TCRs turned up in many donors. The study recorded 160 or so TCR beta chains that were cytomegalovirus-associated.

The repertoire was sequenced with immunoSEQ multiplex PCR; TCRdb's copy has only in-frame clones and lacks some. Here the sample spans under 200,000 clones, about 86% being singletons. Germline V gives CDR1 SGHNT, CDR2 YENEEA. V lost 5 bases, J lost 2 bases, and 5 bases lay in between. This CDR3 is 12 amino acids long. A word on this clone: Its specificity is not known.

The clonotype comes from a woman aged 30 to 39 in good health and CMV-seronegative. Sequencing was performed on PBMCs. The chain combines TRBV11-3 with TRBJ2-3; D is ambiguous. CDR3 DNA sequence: TGTGCCAGCAGCGGGGACACAGATACGCAGTATTTT. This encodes CASSGDTDTQYF.